This T cell receptor (beta chain) is from a study of blood T cell repertoires in COVID-19. The wider study: Sites across the United States, Italy and Spain contributed samples from acute and convalescent COVID-19. The cDNA or gDNA used as material had been derived from T cells, B-cell-depleted T cells, or PBMCs.

Original processing methods: Cell counts per sample came from amplifying reference gene primers. Using immunoSEQ multiplex PCR, the repertoire was profiled, and TCRdb retains in-frame clones only, with some absent. Clone size and V and J calls were adopted from that table, with D and trimming inferred from the DNA. Of roughly 160,000 clones in the sample, roughly 80% were seen once. Germline assignment: CDR1 SGHKS and CDR2 YYEKEE (reference sequence). V shed 4 bases, J shed 4 bases, and the junction held 6 bases outside the gene matches. The CDR3 is 15 amino acids. This sequence originates from a man between 70 and 80 years old with active or convalescent COVID-19. V gene TRBV5-5 combines with J gene TRBJ1-1; 11 bases agree with TRBD1. Material: peripheral blood. CDR3 protein: CASSVRDRGTTEAFF. The CDR3 nucleotides are TGTGCCAGCAGCGTACGGGACAGGGGGACCACTGAAGCTTTCTTT.